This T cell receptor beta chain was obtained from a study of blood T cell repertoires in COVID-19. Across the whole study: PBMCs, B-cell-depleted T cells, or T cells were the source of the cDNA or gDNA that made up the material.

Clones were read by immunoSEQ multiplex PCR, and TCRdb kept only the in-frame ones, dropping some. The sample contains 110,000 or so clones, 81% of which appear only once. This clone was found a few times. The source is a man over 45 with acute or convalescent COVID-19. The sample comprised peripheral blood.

CDR3 in amino acids: CASSTTGGGPQHF. In nucleotides, the CDR3 is TGTGCCAGTAGTACAACAGGGGGCGGGCCCCAGCATTTT. The chain employs TRBV19 and TRBJ1-5; 9 bases agree with TRBD1. With 4 bases clipped from V and 9 bases from J, the junction kept 4 bases outside the gene matches. CDR3 size: 13 residues. CDR1 is LNHDA, CDR2 SQIVND, per germline (reference sequence).